This entry features one T cell receptor beta chain sequence. Its specific antigen is unknown. The record has no base qualities; no much larger clone is one base away. Trimming takes 4 bases from V and 4 bases from J, and the germline ends sit 14 bases apart. From the germline V gene (reference sequence), CDR1 is SGHNT and CDR2 is YYREEE. The CDR3 sequence holds 14 residues, the cysteine and phenylalanine included. The retained sequence is limited to the CDR3, 42 bases, with the frame set at the first base. The data were taken from a study of blood T cell repertoires in COVID-19 (dated by TCRdb to 2020 to 2021). Background on the whole study: Samples covering the acute and convalescent phases of COVID-19 were provided by collaborators in the United States, Italy and Spain. The prospective study material was composed of cDNA or gDNA derived from T cells, B-cell-depleted T cells, or PBMCs. Deeply sampled blood TCRbeta repertoires from subjects exposed to, actively infected with, or recovered from COVID-19 were included in the dataset. A freely available public database, intended as a resource for researchers studying the immune response to SARS-CoV-2, is where the repertoires were released. The samples were drawn from two sources: the first 160 participants of the ongoing ImmuneRACE study, and 1,200 or so subjects contributed by 6 global collaborators. Nearly every sample came with metadata listing a de-identified subject ID, COVID-19 status, age in years and sex. Where available, HLA class I and class II types were obtained from metadata supplied by the sample provider rather than from assay-based typing. Study-wide findings and limitations: How much clinical and demographic metadata was included differed by source and by participant, and the metadata was provided uncurated.

Each collaborating institution followed its own protocols to collect whole blood in K2EDTA tubes. For TCRbeta analysis, collaborators shipped samples as frozen whole blood, isolated PBMCs, or DNA extracted from either of those sample types. TCRbeta CDR3 regions were amplified from genomic DNA using the immunoSEQ Assay, a bias-controlled multiplex PCR. The study's processing was this. Within the assay, amplification of reference gene primers was used to estimate how many nucleated cells each sample contained. Sequence reads were collapsed and filtered to measure the absolute abundance of every unique TCRbeta CDR3 rearrangement. Productive Simpson clonality was computed per sample as the square root of Simpson's diversity index over productive rearrangements. TCRdb holds this immuneACCESS table with in-frame rearrangements only. Some clones are missing; in checked studies, unresolved V genes explain under half, and the rest has no known cause. V, J and clone size were drawn from that table, and D and trimming were deduced from the DNA. This sample has hundreds of thousands of clones in its table, and less than 90% of those were observed once. Just under 20% of the sample is taken by the ten largest.

Material for sequencing was peripheral blood. The rearranged chain carries TRBV5-4 and TRBJ1-1; a tentative D call is TRBD1 (6 bases match). The receptor was isolated from a man younger than 40 with active or convalescent COVID-19. The nucleotide sequence is given as TGTGCCAGCAGCCGGAGGGGGGGGAGCACTGAAGCTTTCTTT. This is translated as CASSRRGGSTEAFF.